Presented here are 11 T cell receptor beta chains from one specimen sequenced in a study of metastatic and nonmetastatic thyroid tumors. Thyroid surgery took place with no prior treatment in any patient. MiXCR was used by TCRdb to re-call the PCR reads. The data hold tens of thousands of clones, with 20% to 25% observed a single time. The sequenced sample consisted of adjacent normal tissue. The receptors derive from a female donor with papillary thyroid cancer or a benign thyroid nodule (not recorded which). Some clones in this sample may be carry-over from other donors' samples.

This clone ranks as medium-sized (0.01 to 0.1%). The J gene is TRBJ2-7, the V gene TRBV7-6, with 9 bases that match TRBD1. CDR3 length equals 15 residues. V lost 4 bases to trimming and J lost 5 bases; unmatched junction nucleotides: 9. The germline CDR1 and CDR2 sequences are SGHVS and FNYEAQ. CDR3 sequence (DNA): TGTGCCAGCAGCTCGACCGGGACAGGGCACCACGAGCAGTACTTC. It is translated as CASSSTGTGHHEQYF.

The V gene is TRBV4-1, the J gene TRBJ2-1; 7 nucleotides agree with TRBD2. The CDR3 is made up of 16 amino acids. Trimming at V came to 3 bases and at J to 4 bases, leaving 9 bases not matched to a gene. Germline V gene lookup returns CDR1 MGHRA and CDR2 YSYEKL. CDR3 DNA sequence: TGCGCCAGCAGCCAGGGTAGCGGGTTCGGGTACAATGAGCAGTTCTTC. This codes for CASSQGSGFGYNEQFF.

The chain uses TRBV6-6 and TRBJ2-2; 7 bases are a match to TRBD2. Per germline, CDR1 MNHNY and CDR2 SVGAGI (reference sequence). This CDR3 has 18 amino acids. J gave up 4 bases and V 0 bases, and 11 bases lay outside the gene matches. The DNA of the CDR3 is TGTGCCAGCAGTTACTCGGGAGGGTTTGAGGCTAGCACCGGGGAGCTGTTTTTT. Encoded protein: CASSYSGGFEASTGELFF.

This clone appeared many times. This chain's CDR3 is CASSQEVTSGMPSYNEQFF. In DNA, the CDR3 is TGCGCCAGCAGCCAAGAAGTAACTAGCGGGATGCCTTCCTACAATGAGCAGTTCTTC. V and J are TRBV4-3 and TRBJ2-1, with 10 bases lining up with TRBD2. CDR1 LGHNA and CDR2 YSLEER come from the germline V gene. The CDR3 extends over 19 amino acids. Trimming removed 0 bases from V and 1 base from J; junction bases left unmatched: 9.

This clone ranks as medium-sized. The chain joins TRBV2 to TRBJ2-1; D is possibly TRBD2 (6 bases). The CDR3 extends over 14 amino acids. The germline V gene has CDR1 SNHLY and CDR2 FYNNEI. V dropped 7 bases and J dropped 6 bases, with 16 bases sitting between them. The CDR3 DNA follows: TGTGCCAGCACCCGTTTAGCGGCAGGCAATGAGCAGTTCTTC. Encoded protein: CASTRLAAGNEQFF. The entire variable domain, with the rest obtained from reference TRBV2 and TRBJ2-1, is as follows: EPEVTQTPSHQVTQMGQEVILRCVPISNHLYFYWYRQILGQKVEFLVSFYNNEISEKSEIFDDQFSVERPDGSNFTLKIRSTKLEDSAMYFCASTRLAAGNEQFFGPGTRLTVL.

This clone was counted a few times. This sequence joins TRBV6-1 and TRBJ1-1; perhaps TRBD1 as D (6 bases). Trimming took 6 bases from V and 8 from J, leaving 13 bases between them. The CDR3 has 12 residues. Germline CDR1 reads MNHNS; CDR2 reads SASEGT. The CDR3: CASSSVGTEAFF. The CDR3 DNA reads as TGTGCCAGCAGCTCCGTCGGGACAGAAGCTTTCTTT.

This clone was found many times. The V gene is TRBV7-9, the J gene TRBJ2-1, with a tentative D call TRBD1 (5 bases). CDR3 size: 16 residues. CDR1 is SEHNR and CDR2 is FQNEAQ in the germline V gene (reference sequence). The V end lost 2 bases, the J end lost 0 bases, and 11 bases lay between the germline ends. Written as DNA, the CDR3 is TGTGCCAGCAGCTTACCAGACAGAAGCTCCTACAATGAGCAGTTCTTC. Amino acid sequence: CASSLPDRSSYNEQFF.

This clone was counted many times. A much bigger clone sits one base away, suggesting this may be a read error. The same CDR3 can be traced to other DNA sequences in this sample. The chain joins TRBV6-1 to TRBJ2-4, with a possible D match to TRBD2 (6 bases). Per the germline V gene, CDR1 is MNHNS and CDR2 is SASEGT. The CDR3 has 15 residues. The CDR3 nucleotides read TGTGCCAGCAGTGAAGAACAACTAGCCAAAAACATTCAGTACTTT. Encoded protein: CASSEEQLAKNIQYF.

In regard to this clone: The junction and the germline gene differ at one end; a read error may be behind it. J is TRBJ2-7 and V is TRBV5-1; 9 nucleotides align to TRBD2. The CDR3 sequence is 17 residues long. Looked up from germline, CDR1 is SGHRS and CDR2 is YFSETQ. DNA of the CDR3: TGCGCCAACAGCCGACTAGCGGTAGGGCCTTTCTCCTACGAGCAGTACTTC. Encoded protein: CANSRLAVGPFSYEQYF.

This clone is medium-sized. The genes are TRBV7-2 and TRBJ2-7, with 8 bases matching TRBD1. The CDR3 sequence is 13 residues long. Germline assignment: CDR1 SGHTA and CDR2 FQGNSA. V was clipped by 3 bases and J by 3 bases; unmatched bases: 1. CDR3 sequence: CASSFGQGYEQYF. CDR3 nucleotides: TGTGCCAGCAGCTTTGGACAGGGCTACGAGCAGTACTTC.

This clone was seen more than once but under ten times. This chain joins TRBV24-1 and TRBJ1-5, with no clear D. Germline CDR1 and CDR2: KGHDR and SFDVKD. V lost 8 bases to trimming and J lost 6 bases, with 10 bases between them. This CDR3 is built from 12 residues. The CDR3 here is CATKAEGQPQHF. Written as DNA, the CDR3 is TGTGCCACCAAGGCGGAGGGTCAGCCCCAGCATTTT.